This T cell receptor (beta chain) was profiled in a study of technical replicates of blood from a few donors. This CDR3 comprises 15 residues. Trimming removed 5 bases at V and 1 base at J, with 13 bases between. CDR1 LNHNV and CDR2 YYDKDF come from the germline V gene (reference sequence). The method was immunoSEQ multiplex PCR; TCRdb's version includes in-frame clones alone and lacks a portion of them. The data contain 45,000 to 55,000 clones, 94% of them singletons. The source of this sequence is a human donor in good health. J is TRBJ2-3 and V is TRBV15, with D possibly matching TRBD2 (5 bases). The sample taken for sequencing was T cells isolated from PBMCs. CDR3 DNA: TGTGCCACCAGCCCCACGGACTCGGGCACAGATACGCAGTATTTT. It specifies CATSPTDSGTDTQYF.